Below are 5 T cell receptor beta chains sequenced from a single sample in a study of Ad26.COV2.S vaccination and SARS-CoV-2 variants. Treatment reported: some 20 received Ad26.COV2.S at low or high dose, single or two shots; several received placebo; per-sample allocation not given. Vaccine and placebo recipients were sampled on day 63 after the first injection. The repertoire was sequenced with immunoSEQ multiplex PCR; TCRdb's copy has only in-frame clones and lacks some. The table records 400,000 to 450,000 clones, about 92% of them present only once. This material consisted of peripheral blood, taken in a trial of Ad26.COV2.S vaccine versus placebo. These receptors were obtained from a person between 18 and 59 years old who received the Ad26.COV2.S COVID-19 vaccine or a placebo.

The chain joins TRBV9 to TRBJ2-5; 12 bases are a match to TRBD1. This CDR3 is built from 16 residues. Germline V gene lookup returns CDR1 SGDLS and CDR2 YYNGEE. V was pared by 0 bases and J by 1 base, with 1 base of the junction left unmatched. CDR3 DNA sequence: TGTGCCAGCAGCGTAGTGGGACAGGGGGCCCAAGAGACCCAGTACTTC. This encodes CASSVVGQGAQETQYF.

This sequence joins TRBV24-1 and TRBJ1-5; a possible D gene is TRBD1 (6 bases). This CDR3 has 16 amino acids. The germline V gene has CDR1 KGHDR and CDR2 SFDVKD. V was trimmed by 2 bases and J by 4 bases, leaving 14 bases between them. The CDR3: CATSDSARGDNQPQHF. The CDR3 coding sequence is TGTGCCACCAGTGATTCGGCCAGGGGAGATAATCAGCCCCAGCATTTT.

This chain links TRBV7-8 with TRBJ1-6, with D perhaps TRBD1 (5 bases). The V and J ends lost 1 base and 10 bases respectively, with 11 bases between them. The CDR3 is 14 residues long. Per the germline V gene, CDR1 is SGHVS and CDR2 is FQNEAQ. The CDR3 spells CASSLDRSRSPLHF. CDR3 sequence (DNA): TGTGCCAGCAGCTTAGACAGGTCGCGGTCACCCCTCCACTTT.

The chain is built from TRBV27 and TRBJ1-2, with D unclear. Trimming shortened V by 5 bases and J by 3 bases, and 13 bases separated the two germline ends. The CDR3 length is 14 residues. Looked up from germline, CDR1 is MNHEY and CDR2 is SMNVEV (reference sequence). In DNA, the CDR3 is TGTGCCAGCAGTCCCCCCGGCCTCGACTATGGCTACACCTTC. Translation gives CASSPPGLDYGYTF.

The chain combines TRBV5-6 with TRBJ1-1; D may be TRBD1 (5 bases). V was cut by 3 bases and J by 10 bases, with 19 bases left in between. Germline V gives CDR1 SGHDT, CDR2 YYEEEE. This CDR3 has 14 residues. The CDR3 DNA sequence: TGTGCCAGCAGCTCCCCCCCCGGGGCCCGCGGAGCTTTCTTT. Its protein product is CASSSPPGARGAFF.